Each of the 21 T cell receptor beta chains below was sequenced from the same sample in a study of immune evolution from preneoplasia to lung adenocarcinoma. Profiling relied on immunoSEQ multiplex PCR, and the TCRdb table lists in-frame clones only, not all of them. Here the sample spans roughly 6,300 clones, around 80% being singletons. Input material: FFPE lung adenocarcinoma in situ tissue. These receptors all come from an older donor with lung adenocarcinoma.

This clone showed up just once. The V call is TRBV5-6, the J call TRBJ2-1; D not certain. Germline V gene sequence: CDR1 SGHDT, CDR2 YYEEEE. The CDR3 spans 12 residues. The V end was cut by 0 bases, the J end by 10 bases, with 8 bases between. DNA for the CDR3: TGTGCCAGCAGCTTGGTCGGCGGAGAGCAGTTCTTC. Encoded protein: CASSLVGGEQFF.

The chain uses TRBV6-1 and TRBJ1-5; D is possibly TRBD1 (5 bases). The germline V gene has CDR1 MNHNS and CDR2 SASEGT. Between the trimmed V and J ends, which lost 1 base and 4 bases, there was a span of 8 bases. The CDR3 is made up of 14 amino acids. The DNA for the CDR3 is TGTGCCAGCAGTGAAGGGGGGAAGAATCAGCCCCAGCATTTT. Protein product: CASSEGGKNQPQHF.

CDR3 sequence: CASSYSPGQQETQYF. The CDR3 DNA reads as TGTGCCAGCAGTTACTCCCCCGGGCAGCAAGAGACCCAGTACTTC. The chain joins TRBV6-5 to TRBJ2-5; unclear D gene. V shed 0 bases and J shed 2 bases, with 10 bases lying between them. Germline CDR1 and CDR2: MNHEY and SVGAGI. CDR3 length equals 15 residues.

J is TRBJ1-2 and V is TRBV5-5; 8 positions match TRBD1. The germline gives CDR1 SGHKS, CDR2 YYEKEE (reference sequence). V dropped 3 bases and J dropped 6; count of bases not matched to a gene: 10. The CDR3 has 15 amino acids. In DNA, the CDR3 is TGTGCCAGCAGCTCCGCCGCAGGGGGCTACGATGGCTACACCTTC. It encodes CASSSAAGGYDGYTF.

The V call is TRBV7-9, the J call TRBJ2-3, with TRBD2 matching 13 bases. V trimming: 5 bases; J trimming: 5 bases; junction bases outside the gene matches: 10. This CDR3 spans 17 amino acids. Germline CDR1 SEHNR, CDR2 FQNEAQ (reference sequence). DNA of the CDR3: TGTGCCAGCAGCCACGAACTAGCGGGAGGGCGAGGAGATACGCAGTATTTT. Its translation is CASSHELAGGRGDTQYF.

This sequence joins TRBV18 and TRBJ1-1; 8 nucleotides match TRBD1. The CDR3 runs 16 residues. The junction had 10 bases not matched to a gene; V was cut back by 3 bases and J by 4 bases. Germline CDR1 reads KGHSH; CDR2 reads LQKENI. The CDR3 sequence is CASSPRQGAGGTEAFF. CDR3 nucleotide sequence: TGTGCCAGCTCACCGCGGCAGGGGGCAGGGGGCACTGAAGCTTTCTTT.

This clone was observed a handful of times. V gene TRBV19 combines with J gene TRBJ2-1; TRBD1 matches 10 bases. CDR3 length equals 13 residues. Germline CDR1 reads LNHDA; CDR2 reads SQIVND (reference sequence). J was trimmed by 7 bases and V by 6 bases; bases with no gene match: 3. CDR3 amino acids: CASSLGQGNEQFF. CDR3 nucleotides: TGTGCCAGTAGCTTGGGACAGGGGAATGAGCAGTTCTTC.

V gene TRBV9 combines with J gene TRBJ2-4, with 10 bases fitting TRBD1. J was trimmed by 1 base and V by 2 bases; bases with no gene match: 6. The CDR3 consists of 17 residues. Per germline, CDR1 SGDLS and CDR2 YYNGEE. The CDR3, as DNA: TGTGCCAGCAGCGTCCGGGACAGGGGATTTGCCAAAAACATTCAGTACTTC. It codes for CASSVRDRGFAKNIQYF. Based on the CDR3 plus reference TRBV9 and TRBJ2-4, the full variable domain is DSGVTQTPKHLITATGQRVTLRCSPRSGDLSVYWYQQSLDQGLQFLIQYYNGEERAKGNILERFSAQQFPDLHSELNLSSLELGDSALYFCASSVRDRGFAKNIQYFGAGTRLSVL.

The chain links TRBV5-1 to TRBJ2-5; the D is unclear. Germline CDR1 SGHRS, CDR2 YFSETQ. The germline V and J ends were trimmed by 4 bases and 0 bases, with 13 bases remaining between them. CDR3 size: 15 residues. The CDR3 nucleotides are TGCGCCAGCAGCCCTGGCCGGTGGTACCAAGAGACCCAGTACTTC. This encodes CASSPGRWYQETQYF. The variable domain in full, with the rest retrieved from reference TRBV5-1 and TRBJ2-5, is KAGVTQTPRYLIKTRGQQVTLSCSPISGHRSVSWYQQTPGQGLQFLFEYFSETQRNKGNFPGRFSGRQFSNSRSEMNVSTLELGDSALYLCASSPGRWYQETQYFGPGTRLLVL.

The gene calls are TRBV6-5 and TRBJ2-7; no clear D gene. The CDR3 runs to 15 residues. The V and J ends lost 0 bases and 7 bases respectively, with 16 bases between them. Germline CDR1 reads MNHEY; CDR2 reads SVGAGI. Here the CDR3 reads CASSYSGFLNGEQYF. DNA of the CDR3: TGTGCCAGCAGTTACTCCGGGTTCCTTAATGGGGAGCAGTACTTC.

J is TRBJ2-1 and V is TRBV7-9, with D tentatively TRBD1 (6 bases). V shed 6 bases and J shed 0 bases, with 12 bases lying between them. There are 15 residues in the CDR3. Germline V gene data show CDR1 as SEHNR and CDR2 as FQNEAQ (reference sequence). The CDR3: CASRSEGGSYNEQFF. CDR3 DNA sequence: TGTGCCAGCAGATCCGAAGGGGGCTCCTACAATGAGCAGTTCTTC.

This chain links TRBV7-9 with TRBJ2-3; 12 bases match TRBD2. The J segment lost 4 bases and the V segment lost 2 bases, leaving 1 base of the junction unmatched. Germline CDR1 SEHNR, CDR2 FQNEAQ (reference sequence). CDR3 length: 15 amino acids. The CDR3 nucleotides read TGTGCCAGCAGCTTACTAGCGGGAGGGCCAGATACGCAGTATTTT. Translating it yields CASSLLAGGPDTQYF.

The CDR3 coding sequence is TGCGCCAGCAGCTCCCCCGACAGGGTGGGCACTGAAGCTTTCTTT. Translated: CASSSPDRVGTEAFF. The J gene is TRBJ1-1, the V gene TRBV4-1, with TRBD1 identical over 7 bases. The germline V gene has CDR1 MGHRA and CDR2 YSYEKL. V lost 5 bases, J lost 4 bases, and 10 bases stayed unmatched. There are 15 residues in the CDR3.

The rearrangement joins TRBV18 to TRBJ1-1, with D perhaps TRBD1 (6 bases). Trimming removed 3 bases at V and 3 bases at J, with 11 bases between. The germline V gene has CDR1 KGHSH and CDR2 LQKENI. This CDR3 region has 14 residues. The CDR3 coding sequence is TGTGCCAGCTCACCTGGGGGGCGGGACACTGAAGCTTTCTTT. Amino acid sequence: CASSPGGRDTEAFF.

Concerning this clone itself: The sample has other DNA sequences that encode this CDR3 too. The V call is TRBV11-3, the J call TRBJ2-3, with TRBD1 matching over 7 bases. CDR1 SGHNT and CDR2 YENEEA come from the germline V gene. The CDR3 sequence is 15 residues long. The V segment lost 5 bases and the J segment 0 bases; nucleotides outside the gene matches: 5. The CDR3 DNA follows: TGTGCCAGCAGCCCGCGGACAGGTAGCACAGATACGCAGTATTTT. Amino acid sequence: CASSPRTGSTDTQYF.

The V gene is TRBV4-2, the J gene TRBJ2-7; possible D gene TRBD1, 6 bases. V dropped 0 bases and J dropped 0 bases, with 24 bases sitting between them. The CDR3 totals 20 residues. The V gene's germline CDR1 is LGHNA and CDR2 YNFKEQ. DNA for the CDR3: TGTGCCAGCAGCCAAGATCTGTTTAGTACGGACAGTTATCGCTCCTACGAGCAGTACTTC. Translated, it gives CASSQDLFSTDSYRSYEQYF.

The genes are TRBV27 and TRBJ2-7, with 8 positions matching TRBD1. Trimming at V came to 5 bases and at J to 1 base, leaving 7 bases not matched to a gene. Per the germline V gene, CDR1 is MNHEY and CDR2 is SMNVEV (reference sequence). The CDR3 length is 15 residues. The CDR3 region is CASSASGGASYEQYF. In DNA, the CDR3 is TGTGCCAGCAGTGCTTCAGGGGGCGCGTCCTACGAGCAGTACTTC.

V and J are TRBV7-2 and TRBJ1-5; a weak D match, TRBD1 (6 bases). Trimming left V 1 base short and J 2 bases short, with 9 bases between. Germline CDR1 and CDR2: SGHTA and FQGNSA. This CDR3 comprises 15 residues. CDR3 sequence (DNA): TGTGCCAGCAGCTTAGGGGGGCTTGGCAATCAGCCCCAGCATTTT. Translating it yields CASSLGGLGNQPQHF.

The chain is built from TRBV5-1 and TRBJ2-3; TRBD2 aligns across 14 bases. V lost 3 bases, J lost 10 bases, and 7 bases stayed unmatched. The CDR3 length is 15 residues. CDR1 SGHRS and CDR2 YFSETQ come from the germline V gene. The CDR3 loop is CASSWSGTSGGAQYF. The CDR3 coding sequence is TGCGCCAGCAGCTGGTCCGGGACTAGCGGGGGTGCGCAGTATTTT.

This rearrangement joins TRBV27 to TRBJ1-1; tentatively, D is TRBD1 (5 bases). V gave up 2 bases and J gave up 3 bases, with 10 bases separating them. Germline V gene sequence: CDR1 MNHEY, CDR2 SMNVEV (reference sequence). CDR3 length equals 14 residues. CDR3 sequence (DNA): TGTGCCAGCAGTTTAACACGGGGGTACACTGAAGCTTTCTTT. As protein: CASSLTRGYTEAFF.

V is TRBV5-1 and J is TRBJ1-1; 10 positions agree with TRBD1. CDR1 is SGHRS, CDR2 YFSETQ, per germline. This CDR3 has 15 amino acids. After removal of 4 bases from V and 4 bases from J, the junction contained 7 bases not matched to a gene. The CDR3, as DNA: TGCGCCAGCAGCACTCGGGACAGGGGAGGCACTGAAGCTTTCTTT. Its protein is CASSTRDRGGTEAFF.